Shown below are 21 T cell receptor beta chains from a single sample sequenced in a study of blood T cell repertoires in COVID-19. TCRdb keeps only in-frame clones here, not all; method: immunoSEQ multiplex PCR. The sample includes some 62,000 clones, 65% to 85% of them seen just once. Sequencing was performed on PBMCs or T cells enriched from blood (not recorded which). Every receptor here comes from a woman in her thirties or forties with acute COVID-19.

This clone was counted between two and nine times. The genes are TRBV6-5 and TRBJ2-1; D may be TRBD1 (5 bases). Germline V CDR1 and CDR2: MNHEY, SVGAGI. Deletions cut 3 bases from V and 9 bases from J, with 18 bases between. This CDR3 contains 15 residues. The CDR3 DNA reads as TGTGCCAGCAGTTATGTGAAATCTGGACACGGTGAGCAGTTCTTC. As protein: CASSYVKSGHGEQFF.

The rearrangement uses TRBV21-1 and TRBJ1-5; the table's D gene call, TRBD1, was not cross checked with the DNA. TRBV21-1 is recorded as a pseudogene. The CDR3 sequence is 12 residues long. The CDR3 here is CASTLGDQPQHF. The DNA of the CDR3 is TGTGCCAGCACCCTAGGGGATCAGCCCCAGCATTTT.

The CDR3, as DNA: TGTGCCAGCAGCGTAAGCTCCTTTGTCGGTATTGGCTACACCTTC. This encodes CASSVSSFVGIGYTF. The chain employs TRBV9 and TRBJ1-2; D uncertain. The CDR3 is 15 residues long. Germline V gene data show CDR1 as SGDLS and CDR2 as YYNGEE. Between the trimmed V and J ends, which lost 1 base and 7 bases, there was a span of 17 bases.

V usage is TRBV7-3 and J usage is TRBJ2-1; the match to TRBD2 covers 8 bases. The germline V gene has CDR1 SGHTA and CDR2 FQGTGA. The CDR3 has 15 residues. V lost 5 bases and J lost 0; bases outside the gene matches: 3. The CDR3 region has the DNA TGTGCCAGCAGCGTAGCGGGACCCTCCTACAATGAGCAGTTCTTC. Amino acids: CASSVAGPSYNEQFF.

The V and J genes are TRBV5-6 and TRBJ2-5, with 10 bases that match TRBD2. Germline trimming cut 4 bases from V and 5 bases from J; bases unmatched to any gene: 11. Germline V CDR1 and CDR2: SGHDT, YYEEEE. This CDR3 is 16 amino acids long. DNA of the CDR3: TGTGCCAGCAGCCCCGATCTAGCGGGGGCAATGGAGACCCAGTACTTC. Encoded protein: CASSPDLAGAMETQYF.

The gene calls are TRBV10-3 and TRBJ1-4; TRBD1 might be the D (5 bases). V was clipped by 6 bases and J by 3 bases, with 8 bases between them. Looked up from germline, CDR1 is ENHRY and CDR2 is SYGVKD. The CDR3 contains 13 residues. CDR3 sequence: CAIRGGPNEKLFF. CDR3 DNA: TGTGCCATCAGGGGGGGTCCTAATGAAAAACTGTTTTTT.

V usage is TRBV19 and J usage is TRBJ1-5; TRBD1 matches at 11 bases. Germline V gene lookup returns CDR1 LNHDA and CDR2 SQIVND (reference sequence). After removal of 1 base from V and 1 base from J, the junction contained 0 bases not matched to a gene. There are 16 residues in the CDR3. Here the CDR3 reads CASSIGDRGSNQPQHF. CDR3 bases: TGTGCCAGTAGTATAGGGGACAGGGGGAGCAATCAGCCCCAGCATTTT.

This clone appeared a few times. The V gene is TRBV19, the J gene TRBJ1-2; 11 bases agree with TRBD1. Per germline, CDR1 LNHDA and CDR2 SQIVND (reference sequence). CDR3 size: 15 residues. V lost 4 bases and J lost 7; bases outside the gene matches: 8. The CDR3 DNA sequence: TGTGCCAGTAGTACCGATGGACAGGGGGCAGGTGGCTACACCTTC. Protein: CASSTDGQGAGGYTF.

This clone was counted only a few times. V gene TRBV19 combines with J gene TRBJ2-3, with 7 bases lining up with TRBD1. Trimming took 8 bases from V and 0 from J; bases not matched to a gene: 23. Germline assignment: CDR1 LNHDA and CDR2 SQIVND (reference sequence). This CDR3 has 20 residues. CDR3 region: CASSGASGQATHPSTDTQYF. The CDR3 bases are TGTGCCAGTTCCGGCGCCTCTGGACAGGCGACTCATCCTAGCACAGATACGCAGTATTTT.

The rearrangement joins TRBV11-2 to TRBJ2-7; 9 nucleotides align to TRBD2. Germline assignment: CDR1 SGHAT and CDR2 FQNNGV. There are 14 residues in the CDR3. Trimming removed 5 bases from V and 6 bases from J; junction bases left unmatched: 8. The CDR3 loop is CASSPPLAGSEQYF. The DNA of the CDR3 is TGTGCCAGCAGCCCGCCGCTAGCGGGAAGCGAGCAGTACTTC.

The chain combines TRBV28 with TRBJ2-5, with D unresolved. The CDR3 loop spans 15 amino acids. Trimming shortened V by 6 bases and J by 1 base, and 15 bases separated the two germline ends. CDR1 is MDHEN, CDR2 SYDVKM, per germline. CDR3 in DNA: TGTGCCAGCAGCCAGACCGGGTCTATCCAAGAGACCCAGTACTTC. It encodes CASSQTGSIQETQYF.

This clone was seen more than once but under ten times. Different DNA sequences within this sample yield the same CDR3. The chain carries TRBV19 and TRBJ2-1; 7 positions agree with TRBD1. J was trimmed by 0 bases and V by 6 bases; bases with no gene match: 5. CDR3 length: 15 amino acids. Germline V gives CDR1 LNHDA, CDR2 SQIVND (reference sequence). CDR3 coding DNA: TGTGCCAGTAGACCGGACAGGAGCTCCTACAATGAGCAGTTCTTC. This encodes CASRPDRSSYNEQFF.

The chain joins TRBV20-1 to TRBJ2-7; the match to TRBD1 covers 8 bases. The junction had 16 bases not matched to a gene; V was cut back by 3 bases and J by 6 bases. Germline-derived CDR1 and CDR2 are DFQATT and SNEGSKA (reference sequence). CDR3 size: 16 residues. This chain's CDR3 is CSASPILGQGAVEQYF. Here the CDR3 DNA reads TGCAGTGCTAGTCCCATATTAGGGCAGGGGGCCGTCGAGCAGTACTTC.

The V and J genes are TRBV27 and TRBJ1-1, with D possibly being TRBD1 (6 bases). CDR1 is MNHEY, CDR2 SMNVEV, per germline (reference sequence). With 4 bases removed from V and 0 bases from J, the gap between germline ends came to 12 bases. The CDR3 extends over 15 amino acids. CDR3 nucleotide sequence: TGTGCCAGCAGTTCGGTAGGACAGATGAACACTGAAGCTTTCTTT. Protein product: CASSSVGQMNTEAFF.

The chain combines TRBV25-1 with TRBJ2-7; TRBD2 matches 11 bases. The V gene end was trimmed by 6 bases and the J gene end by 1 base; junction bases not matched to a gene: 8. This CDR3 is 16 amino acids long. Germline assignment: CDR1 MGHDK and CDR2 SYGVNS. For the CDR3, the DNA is TGTGCCAGCAGCGGTATAGCGGGAGGGGTGTCCTACGAGCAGTACTTC. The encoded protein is CASSGIAGGVSYEQYF.

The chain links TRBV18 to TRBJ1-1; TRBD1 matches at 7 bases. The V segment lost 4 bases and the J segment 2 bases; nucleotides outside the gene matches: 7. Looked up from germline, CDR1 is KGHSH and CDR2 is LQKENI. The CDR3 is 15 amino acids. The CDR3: CASSLRTGANTEAFF. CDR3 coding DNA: TGTGCCAGCTCACTACGGACAGGCGCAAACACTGAAGCTTTCTTT.

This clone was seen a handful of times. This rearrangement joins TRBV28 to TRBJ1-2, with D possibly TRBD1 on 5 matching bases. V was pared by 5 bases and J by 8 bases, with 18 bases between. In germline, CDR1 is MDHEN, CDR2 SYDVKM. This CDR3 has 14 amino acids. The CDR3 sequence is CASSPSGAGGGYTF. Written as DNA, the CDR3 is TGTGCCAGCAGTCCAAGTGGGGCTGGTGGGGGCTACACCTTC.

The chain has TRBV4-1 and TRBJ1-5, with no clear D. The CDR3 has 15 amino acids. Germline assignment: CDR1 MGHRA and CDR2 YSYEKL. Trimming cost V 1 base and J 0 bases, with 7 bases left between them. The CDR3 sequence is CASSQGADSNQPQHF. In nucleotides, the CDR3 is TGCGCCAGCAGCCAAGGCGCCGATAGCAATCAGCCCCAGCATTTT.

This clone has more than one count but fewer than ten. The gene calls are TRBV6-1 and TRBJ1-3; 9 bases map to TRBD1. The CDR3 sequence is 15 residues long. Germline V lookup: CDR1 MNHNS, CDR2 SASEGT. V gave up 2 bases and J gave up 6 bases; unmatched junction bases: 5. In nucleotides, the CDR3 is TGTGCCAGCAGTGAAATGGGACAGGGCCAAAACACCATATATTTT. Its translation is CASSEMGQGQNTIYF.

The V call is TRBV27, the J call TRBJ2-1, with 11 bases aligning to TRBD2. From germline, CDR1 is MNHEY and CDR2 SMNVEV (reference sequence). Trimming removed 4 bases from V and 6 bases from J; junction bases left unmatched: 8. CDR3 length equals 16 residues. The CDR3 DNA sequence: TGTGCCAGCAGTTCGGCCCTCGGACTAGCGGGCAATGAGCAGTTCTTC. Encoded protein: CASSSALGLAGNEQFF.

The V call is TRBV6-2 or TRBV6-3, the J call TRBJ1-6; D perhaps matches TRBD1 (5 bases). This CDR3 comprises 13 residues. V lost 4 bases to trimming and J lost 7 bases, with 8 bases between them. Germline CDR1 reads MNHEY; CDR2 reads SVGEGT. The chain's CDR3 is CASSSDRNSPLHF. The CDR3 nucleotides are TGTGCCAGCAGTTCCGACAGAAATTCACCCCTCCACTTT.